The 29 T cell receptor beta chains listed next were all sequenced from one sample in a study of OX40 agonist ivuxolimab in advanced cancers. Data came from immunoSEQ multiplex PCR; TCRdb stores just in-frame clones and leaves some out. The table lists 69,000 or so clones, roughly 85% of them singletons. Here the sequenced sample was CD4+ or CD8+ T cells sorted from blood, taken in a trial of the OX40 agonist ivuxolimab. Every receptor here comes from an adult with an advanced solid tumor such as melanoma, head and neck, liver or kidney cancer.

The V gene is TRBV7-9, the J gene TRBJ2-7; 7 positions match TRBD1. Looked up from germline, CDR1 is SEHNR and CDR2 is FQNEAQ (reference sequence). The CDR3 length is 15 residues. Unmatched junction bases numbered 6, after V lost 2 bases and J lost 2 bases. The CDR3 DNA sequence: TGTGCCAGCAGCTTACGACAGGGAGTAGCCTACGAGCAGTACTTC. Translated, it gives CASSLRQGVAYEQYF. The full variable domain, in which reference TRBV7-9 and TRBJ2-7 provide the parts outside the CDR3, is DTGVSQNPRHKITKRGQNVTFRCDPISEHNRLYWYRQTLGQGPEFLTYFQNEAQLEKSRLLSDRFSAERPKGSFSTLEIQRTEQGDSAMYLCASSLRQGVAYEQYFGPGTRLTVT.

The chain links TRBV4-1 to TRBJ1-2, with 8 positions matching TRBD1. The CDR3 totals 15 residues. Looked up from germline, CDR1 is MGHRA and CDR2 is YSYEKL. V trimming: 4 bases; J trimming: 8 bases; junction bases outside the gene matches: 12. The DNA for the CDR3 is TGCGCCAGCAGCCTGCCATTGACAGGGGTGGGGGGCTACACCTTC. Protein sequence: CASSLPLTGVGGYTF.

The chain couples TRBV19 to TRBJ2-3, with 7 bases lining up with TRBD2. With V trimmed by 7 bases and J by 8 bases, 18 bases remained unmatched. The CDR3 runs 16 residues. Germline CDR1 LNHDA, CDR2 SQIVND (reference sequence). The CDR3 bases are TGTGCCAGTACCGACACCGGGACTACACTTCGGGGTACGCAGTATTTT. Translated: CASTDTGTTLRGTQYF.

The CDR3 DNA reads TGTGCCAGCAGCTTAGAAGGGACCCAGAACACTGAAGCTTTCTTT. It translates to CASSLEGTQNTEAFF. The V gene is TRBV11-3, the J gene TRBJ1-1; D is possibly TRBD1 (5 bases). The CDR3 totals 15 residues. Germline assignment: CDR1 SGHNT and CDR2 YENEEA. Trimming stripped 0 bases from V and 1 base from J, with 9 bases between.

V and J are TRBV6-6 and TRBJ1-6; D is undetermined. CDR3 size: 15 residues. Germline assignment: CDR1 MNHNY and CDR2 SVGAGI (reference sequence). Deletions cut 2 bases from V and 10 bases from J, with 15 bases between. The CDR3 DNA is TGTGCCAGCAGTTACGGTTCCGGGAACGGGTCACCCCTCCACTTT. Its translation: CASSYGSGNGSPLHF.

Notes on this clone: A read error may account for a junction end that differs from germline. The sample contains more than one DNA sequence encoding this CDR3. J is TRBJ1-2 and V is TRBV28; 8 bases agree with TRBD1. There are 14 residues in the CDR3. The germline CDR1 and CDR2 sequences are MDHEN and SYDVKM. CDR3 amino acids: CASISTGEAYGYTF. Here the CDR3 DNA reads TGTGCTAGCATCTCGACAGGGGAGGCCTATGGCTACACCTTC.

The chain uses TRBV19 and TRBJ1-2; D remains unclear. V was clipped by 4 bases and J by 3 bases, with 15 bases between them. The germline V gene encodes CDR1 LNHDA and CDR2 SQIVND (reference sequence). The CDR3 has 15 residues. This CDR3 is CASSRGNSGDYGYTF. The CDR3 bases are TGTGCCAGTAGTAGAGGCAACTCGGGTGACTATGGCTACACCTTC.

The rearrangement links TRBV6-1 to TRBJ2-1; 7 nucleotides match TRBD1. CDR1 MNHNS and CDR2 SASEGT come from the germline V gene. CDR3 size: 14 residues. With V trimmed by 5 bases and J by 3 bases, 4 bases remained unmatched. This CDR3 reads CASSWDRNYNEQFF. CDR3 bases: TGTGCCAGCAGTTGGGACAGAAACTACAATGAGCAGTTCTTC.

Details on this clone: Compared with germline, one end of the junction differs, possibly owing to a read error. The rearrangement uses TRBV16 and TRBJ1-5, with no clear D. Germline V lookup: CDR1 KGHSY, CDR2 FQNENV. The CDR3 covers 12 residues. This CDR3 reads CASSHVAGGGNF. CDR3 DNA: TGTGCCAGCAGCCACGTGGCGGGTGGAGGGAATTTT.

Comments on this clone: Distinct nucleotide sequences in the sample also encode this CDR3. The chain joins TRBV7-9 to TRBJ1-1; D remains unclear. The CDR3 runs to 13 residues. Germline V gene sequence: CDR1 SEHNR, CDR2 FQNEAQ (reference sequence). The V and J ends lost 2 bases and 2 bases respectively, with 6 bases between them. CDR3: CASSLSRNTEAFF. CDR3 nucleotide sequence: TGTGCCAGCAGCTTATCGCGTAACACTGAAGCTTTCTTT.

The chain has TRBV10-3 and TRBJ2-7; D remains ambiguous. The V end lost 1 base, the J end lost 4 bases, and 8 bases lay between the germline ends. CDR1 and CDR2 (germline): ENHRY, SYGVKD. This CDR3 has 13 residues. This CDR3 reads CAISEFKGYEQYF. The CDR3 DNA follows: TGTGCCATCAGTGAGTTCAAGGGATACGAGCAGTACTTC.

The rearrangement joins TRBV5-5 to TRBJ2-6; D is unclear. The CDR3 sequence is 16 residues long. Trimming took off 1 base at V and 4 bases at J, with 12 bases between the two ends. The germline V gene has CDR1 SGHKS and CDR2 YYEKEE (reference sequence). Written as DNA, the CDR3 is TGTGCCAGCAGCTTGAGTTTGGGTACCGGGGCCAACGTCCTGACTTTC. This gives the protein CASSLSLGTGANVLTF.

This chain connects TRBV7-8 to TRBJ1-3, with 7 bases that match TRBD1. The CDR3 is 16 residues long. Germline-derived CDR1 and CDR2 are SGHVS and FQNEAQ. The V gene end was trimmed by 4 bases and the J gene end by 2 bases; junction bases not matched to a gene: 8. As DNA, the CDR3 is TGTGCCAGCAGCTCGCGACAGGGAGGCGCTGGAAACACCATATATTTT. Amino acid sequence: CASSSRQGGAGNTIYF.

The chain couples TRBV7-2 to TRBJ2-7; 8 nucleotides align to TRBD1. The CDR3 covers 15 residues. Germline loops: CDR1 SGHTA, CDR2 FQGNSA. V was clipped by 5 bases and J by 2 bases; unmatched bases: 8. The CDR3 DNA reads as TGTGCCAGCAGCCAAACCGGGACAGGACCCTACGAGCAGTACTTC. Amino acids: CASSQTGTGPYEQYF. Supplemented by reference TRBV7-2 and TRBJ2-7, the full variable domain reads GAGVSQSPSNKVTEKGKDVELRCDPISGHTALYWYRQSLGQGLEFLIYFQGNSAPDKSGLPSDRFSAERTGGSVSTLTIQRTQQEDSAVYLCASSQTGTGPYEQYFGPGTRLTVT.

CDR3 protein: CASSPGQSSYEQYF. In nucleotides, the CDR3 is TGTGCCAGCTCCCCGGGACAGAGCTCCTACGAGCAGTACTTC. The chain uses TRBV18 and TRBJ2-7, with 7 bases fitting TRBD1. The CDR3 runs to 14 residues. The germline V gene has CDR1 KGHSH and CDR2 LQKENI. The junction had 5 bases not matched to a gene; V was cut back by 6 bases and J by 0 bases.

The chain combines TRBV7-9 with TRBJ2-3; D is possibly TRBD2 (6 bases). Germline assignment: CDR1 SEHNR and CDR2 FQNEAQ (reference sequence). This CDR3 region has 12 residues. V lost 5 bases to trimming and J lost 7 bases, with 10 bases between them. DNA of the CDR3: TGTGCCAGCAGCACGGACTACAATACGCAGTATTTT. It encodes CASSTDYNTQYF.

This chain links TRBV6-5 with TRBJ1-1, with D maybe TRBD1 (6 bases). This CDR3 has 14 amino acids. V dropped 6 bases and J dropped 2 bases, with 13 bases sitting between them. Per the germline V gene, CDR1 is MNHEY and CDR2 is SVGAGI. This chain's CDR3 is CASRKQGGNTEAFF. The CDR3 nucleotides are TGTGCCAGCAGGAAACAGGGAGGTAACACTGAAGCTTTCTTT.

J is TRBJ1-5 and V is TRBV6-5; D is unclear. Trimming took off 6 bases at V and 0 bases at J, with 12 bases between the two ends. Germline CDR1 is MNHEY and CDR2 is SVGAGI. This CDR3 contains 15 residues. The CDR3 nucleotides read TGTGCCAGCAGCGGACCCACAAATAGCAATCAGCCCCAGCATTTT. It codes for CASSGPTNSNQPQHF.

In the case of this clone: This specimen includes other DNA sequences encoding the same CDR3. The chain employs TRBV19 and TRBJ1-2; D remains ambiguous. The ends were cut back, 2 bases at V and 4 bases at J, with 8 bases in the middle. In germline, CDR1 is LNHDA, CDR2 SQIVND (reference sequence). The CDR3 runs 13 residues. The CDR3 loop reads CASSIRRSYGYTF. The CDR3 DNA reads as TGTGCCAGTAGTATAAGACGGTCCTATGGCTACACCTTC. Together with reference TRBV19 and TRBJ1-2, the CDR3 gives the full variable domain: DGGITQSPKYLFRKEGQNVTLSCEQNLNHDAMYWYRQDPGQGLRLIYYSQIVNDFQKGDIAEGYSVSREKKESFPLTVTSAQKNPTAFYLCASSIRRSYGYTFGSGTRLTVV.

This clone was found a few times. V is TRBV30 and J is TRBJ1-5, with a weak D call TRBD1 (6 bases). V lost 3 bases, J lost 7 bases, and 13 bases lay in between. Germline CDR1 GTSNPN, CDR2 SVGIG (reference sequence). The CDR3 sequence is 13 residues long. CDR3 region: CAWSRQVEQPQHF. CDR3 in DNA: TGTGCCTGGAGCCGACAGGTAGAACAGCCCCAGCATTTT.

This chain joins TRBV5-6 and TRBJ1-2; no definite D call. V gave up 1 base and J gave up 4 bases, with 11 bases separating them. The CDR3 loop spans 14 amino acids. CDR1 and CDR2 from the germline V gene are SGHDT and YYEEEE. CDR3 region: CASSLQQVGYGYTF. DNA for the CDR3: TGTGCCAGCAGCTTGCAGCAGGTTGGCTATGGCTACACCTTC.

The J gene is TRBJ2-2, the V gene TRBV19; no firm D call. This CDR3 is 14 amino acids long. The germline V gene has CDR1 LNHDA and CDR2 SQIVND (reference sequence). Trimming took 0 bases from V and 4 from J, leaving 6 bases between them. The chain's CDR3 is CASSIEATTGELFF. The CDR3 region has the DNA TGTGCCAGTAGTATAGAGGCCACCACCGGGGAGCTGTTTTTT.

V is TRBV7-8 and J is TRBJ2-7; 10 nucleotides match TRBD1. Trimming cost V 5 bases and J 3 bases; bases outside gene matches: 10. The germline V gene encodes CDR1 SGHVS and CDR2 FQNEAQ. The CDR3 loop spans 16 amino acids. Here the CDR3 reads CASSRGGTGDNYEQYF. The CDR3 DNA sequence: TGTGCCAGCAGCAGAGGCGGGACAGGGGATAACTACGAGCAGTACTTC. Complete variable domain (other parts from reference TRBV7-8 and TRBJ2-7): GAGVSQSPRYKVAKRGQDVALRCDPISGHVSLFWYQQALGQGPEFLTYFQNEAQLDKSGLPSDRFFAERPEGSVSTLKIQRTQQEDSAVYLCASSRGGTGDNYEQYFGPGTRLTVT.

This chain uses TRBV5-6 with TRBJ2-1; no clear D. The CDR3 sequence is 15 residues long. Looked up from germline, CDR1 is SGHDT and CDR2 is YYEEEE. V lost 2 bases and J 1 base, leaving 10 bases between the germline ends. The DNA for the CDR3 is TGTGCCAGCAGCTTTCAAGTCGGGTCCTACAATGAGCAGTTCTTC. This codes for CASSFQVGSYNEQFF. Based on the CDR3 plus reference TRBV5-6 and TRBJ2-1, the full variable domain is DAGVTQSPTHLIKTRGQQVTLRCSPKSGHDTVSWYQQALGQGPQFIFQYYEEEERQRGNFPDRFSGHQFPNYSSELNVNALLLGDSALYLCASSFQVGSYNEQFFGPGTRLTVL.

This chain links TRBV7-7 with TRBJ2-2; D might be TRBD1 or TRBD2, each matching 7 bases. The germline CDR1 and CDR2 sequences are SSHAT and FNYEAQ (reference sequence). V was clipped by 1 base and J by 4 bases, with 13 bases between them. The CDR3 is 16 residues long. CDR3 region: CASSLEGGGATGELFF. The DNA for the CDR3 is TGTGCCAGCAGCTTAGAGGGAGGGGGCGCCACCGGGGAGCTGTTTTTT.

CDR3: CASSFWDSRSYEQYF. For the CDR3, the DNA is TGTGCCAGCAGCTTTTGGGACAGCCGATCCTACGAGCAGTACTTC. This chain uses TRBV5-4 with TRBJ2-7; 7 bases align to TRBD1. This CDR3 is 15 amino acids long. The trim removed 2 bases at V and 1 base at J, leaving 6 bases unmatched. Germline CDR1 and CDR2: SGHNT and YYREEE (reference sequence).

This clone appeared once. The V and J genes are TRBV7-9 and TRBJ1-2; 7 bases align to TRBD1. The CDR3 is 13 amino acids. V dropped 9 bases and J dropped 7; count of bases not matched to a gene: 11. Germline V CDR1 and CDR2: SEHNR, FQNEAQ (reference sequence). This chain's CDR3 is CAREPPTGIGYTF. In DNA form, the CDR3 reads TGTGCCAGAGAACCCCCGACAGGGATTGGCTACACCTTC.

This chain connects TRBV7-9 to TRBJ2-2, with D unclear. The CDR3 sequence is 15 residues long. V lost 3 bases, J lost 1 base, and 9 bases lay in between. The germline CDR1 and CDR2 sequences are SEHNR and FQNEAQ (reference sequence). This chain's CDR3 is CASSLSPVNTGELFF. In DNA, the CDR3 is TGTGCCAGCAGCTTGAGTCCAGTGAACACCGGGGAGCTGTTTTTT. The full variable domain, its missing parts supplied by reference TRBV7-9 and TRBJ2-2, is DTGVSQNPRHKITKRGQNVTFRCDPISEHNRLYWYRQTLGQGPEFLTYFQNEAQLEKSRLLSDRFSAERPKGSFSTLEIQRTEQGDSAMYLCASSLSPVNTGELFFGEGSRLTVL.

CDR3 residues: CASSLVGFSTDTQYF. The CDR3 nucleotides read TGTGCCAGCAGCCTGGTTGGGTTTAGCACAGATACGCAGTATTTT. The chain has TRBV7-2 and TRBJ2-3; D remains ambiguous. Germline V gives CDR1 SGHTA, CDR2 FQGNSA. The V end lost 5 bases, the J end lost 0 bases, and 12 bases lay between the germline ends. The CDR3 contains 15 residues.